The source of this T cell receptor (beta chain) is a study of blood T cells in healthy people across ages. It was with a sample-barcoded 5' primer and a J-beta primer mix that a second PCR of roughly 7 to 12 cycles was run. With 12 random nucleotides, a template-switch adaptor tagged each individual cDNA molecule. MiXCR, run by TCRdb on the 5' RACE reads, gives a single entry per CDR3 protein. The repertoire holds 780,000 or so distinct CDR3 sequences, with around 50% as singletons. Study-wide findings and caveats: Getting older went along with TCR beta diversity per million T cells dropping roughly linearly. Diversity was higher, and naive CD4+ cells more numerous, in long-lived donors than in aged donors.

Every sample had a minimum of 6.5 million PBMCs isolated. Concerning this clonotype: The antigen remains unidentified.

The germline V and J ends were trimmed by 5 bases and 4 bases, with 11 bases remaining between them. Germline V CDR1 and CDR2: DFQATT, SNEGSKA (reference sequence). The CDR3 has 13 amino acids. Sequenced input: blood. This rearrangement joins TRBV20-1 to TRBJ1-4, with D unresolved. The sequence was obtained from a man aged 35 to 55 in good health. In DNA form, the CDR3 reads TGCAGTGCTCGCGGAGGGATTAATGAAAAACTGTTTTTT. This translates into CSARGGINEKLFF.